Sequencing of this T cell receptor beta chain was carried out in a study of Ad26.COV2.S vaccination and SARS-CoV-2 variants. TCRdb's copy holds only in-frame clones and misses some; the assay was immunoSEQ multiplex PCR. The sample yields 300,000 to 400,000 clones, just over 90% seen once. Trimming shortened V by 5 bases and J by 6 bases, and 14 bases separated the two germline ends. Germline CDR1 SEHNR, CDR2 FQNEAQ (reference sequence). This CDR3 has 13 amino acids. Sequenced here: peripheral blood, sampled after recovery from COVID-19. The clonotype originates from a human donor who had recovered from COVID-19. The genes are TRBV7-9 and TRBJ2-7, with a weak D call TRBD1 (6 bases). The CDR3 nucleotides read TGTGCCAGCAGCGGGGGCCCTCGAGGCGAGCAGTACTTC. Residues: CASSGGPRGEQYF.